Listed below are T cell receptor beta chains from one sample, sequenced in a study of human T cells and chemical hapten exposure. TCRdb re-derived calls from the RACE reads in MiXCR, one entry per CDR3 protein. The table records 60,000 to 80,000 distinct CDR3 sequences, 25% to 40% of them present only once. Source: whole blood, taken in connection with sensitization to the hapten diphenylcyclopropenone (DPC). All receptors come from a middle-aged man with alopecia areata. Some clones in this sample may be carry-over from other donors' samples. Both conserved end residues are part of each CDR3. Fields, in order: clone size, J gene, V gene, D gene, CDR3 protein, CDR3 DNA. A D gene is named only where the DNA matches it firmly. Some rows mark clone size as missing; the rest say once, few, many or name a class of expanded clone.

>.|TRBJ2-5|TRBV6-2/TRBV6-3|.
CASSGLQETQYF
TGTGCCAGCAGCGGACTCCAAGAGACCCAGTACTTC
>many|TRBJ2-1|TRBV24-1|.
CATSDSRTQYNEQFF
TGTGCCACCAGTGATTCCCGGACCCAGTACAATGAGCAGTTCTTC
>.|TRBJ2-3|TRBV14|TRBD1
CASRPNTGGKDTQYF
TGTGCCAGCAGGCCCAACACAGGGGGCAAGGATACGCAGTATTTT
>few|TRBJ2-1|TRBV5-4|.
CAGRRAFSNEQFF
TGTGCCGGTCGGAGGGCCTTTAGTAATGAGCAGTTCTTC
>few|TRBJ1-3|TRBV30|.
CAWRGQLSSGNTIYF
TGTGCCTGGAGAGGACAGCTGAGCTCTGGAAACACCATATATTTT
>few|TRBJ2-5|TRBV19|TRBD2
CASSTRTSGRETQYF
TGTGCCAGTAGTACGCGGACTAGCGGGAGAGAGACCCAGTACTTC
>few|TRBJ2-2|TRBV7-9|.
CASSLKGGNTGELFF
TGTGCCAGCAGCTTAAAGGGAGGAAACACCGGGGAGCTGTTTTTT
>few|TRBJ2-7|TRBV20-1|TRBD2
CSARLAGGSEQYF
TGCAGTGCTAGACTAGCGGGAGGCAGCGAGCAGTACTTC
>.|TRBJ1-5|TRBV10-3|TRBD1
CAMGQGGNQPQHF
TGTGCCATGGGACAGGGCGGCAATCAGCCCCAGCATTTT
>few|TRBJ1-2|TRBV21-1|.
CASSTGRPSNYGYTF
TGTGCCAGCAGCACCGGACGCCCGTCTAACTATGGCTACACCTTC
>.|TRBJ1-5|TRBV28|.
CASRVGGRNQPQHF
TGTGCCAGCAGGGTAGGGGGACGCAATCAGCCCCAGCATTTT
>few|TRBJ2-7|TRBV28|.
CASSTRDGQNSYEQYF
TGTGCCAGCAGTACTCGGGACGGCCAAAACTCCTACGAGCAGTACTTC
>.|TRBJ2-5|TRBV12-3/TRBV12-4|TRBD1
CASSLLDRVVVETQYF
TGTGCCAGCAGTTTATTGGACAGGGTCGTGGTAGAGACCCAGTACTTC
>few|TRBJ1-1|TRBV27|.
CASSKWAALNTEAFF
TGTGCCAGCAGTAAGTGGGCAGCCCTGAACACTGAAGCTTTCTTT
>few|TRBJ1-5|TRBV7-9|TRBD1
CASSLGTGDRQPQHF
TGTGCCAGCAGCTTAGGGACAGGGGACCGTCAGCCCCAGCATTTT
>once|TRBJ2-7|TRBV20-1|TRBD1
CSAAPGTGANEQYF
TGCAGTGCCGCGCCCGGGACAGGGGCCAACGAGCAGTACTTC
>once|TRBJ1-6|TRBV4-3|.
CASSQDRLSTNSPLHF
TGCGCCAGCAGCCAAGATCGGCTTTCGACTAATTCACCCCTCCACTTT
>.|TRBJ2-1|TRBV6-2/TRBV6-3|.
CASSTLGSEQFF
TGTGCCAGCAGCACACTAGGGAGTGAGCAGTTCTTC
>.|TRBJ2-1|TRBV12-3/TRBV12-4|.
CASSLSRPENEQFF
TGTGCCAGCAGTTTAAGTCGGCCGGAAAATGAGCAGTTCTTC
>few|TRBJ2-3|TRBV29-1|.
CSVAGGKGAMGTQYF
TGCAGCGTGGCTGGAGGAAAAGGGGCTATGGGTACGCAGTATTTT
>.|TRBJ2-5|TRBV12-3/TRBV12-4|.
CASRPGQSQETQYF
TGTGCCAGCAGGCCGGGACAATCACAAGAGACCCAGTACTTC
>.|TRBJ1-4|TRBV21-1|.
CASSIRAWSEKLFF
TGTGCCAGCAGCATAAGGGCCTGGAGTGAAAAACTGTTTTTT
>few|TRBJ1-4|TRBV7-9|.
CASSFQELPEKLFF
TGTGCCAGCAGCTTCCAGGAACTCCCGGAAAAACTGTTTTTT
>.|TRBJ2-7|TRBV18|.
CASSPEWYEQYF
TGTGCCAGCTCACCAGAGTGGTACGAGCAGTACTTC
>few|TRBJ2-5|TRBV5-4|TRBD2
CASSSGASGRTGTQYF
TGTGCCAGCAGCTCGGGGGCAAGCGGGAGGACGGGGACCCAGTACTTC
>few|TRBJ2-2|TRBV12-3/TRBV12-4|TRBD2
CASCPGTRGAGELFF
TGTGCCAGCTGCCCGGGGACTAGAGGCGCCGGGGAGCTGTTTTTT
>.|TRBJ1-6|TRBV20-1|.
CSARGAGRMDNSPLHF
TGCAGTGCTAGAGGGGCAGGGAGGATGGATAATTCACCCCTCCACTTT
>few|TRBJ2-1|TRBV20-1|TRBD2
CSARDRGLAGGEQFF
TGCAGTGCTAGAGATAGGGGACTAGCGGGAGGCGAGCAGTTCTTC
>.|TRBJ1-2|TRBV7-2|.
CASSLERGWSYGYTF
TGTGCCAGCAGCTTAGAGCGGGGATGGAGCTATGGCTACACCTTC
>.|TRBJ1-2|TRBV7-9|.
CASSHLSLTYGYTF
TGTGCCAGCAGCCACCTGTCACTCACCTATGGCTACACCTTC
>few|TRBJ2-1|TRBV21-1|.
CASSKAGEEDEQFF
TGTGCCAGCAGCAAAGCTGGGGAAGAGGATGAGCAGTTCTTC
>.|TRBJ2-5|TRBV6-5|TRBD1
CASSSRQGAGETQYF
TGTGCCAGCAGCTCCCGACAGGGGGCCGGGGAGACCCAGTACTTC
>.|TRBJ1-1|TRBV12-3/TRBV12-4|TRBD1
CASIGQGRPEAFF
TGTGCCAGCATTGGACAGGGACGCCCTGAAGCTTTCTTT
>.|TRBJ2-6|TRBV10-2|.
CASMDRTSGANVLTF
TGCGCCAGCATGGACAGAACCTCTGGGGCCAACGTCCTGACTTTC
>few|TRBJ2-1|TRBV27|.
CASSLGRTSNEQFF
TGTGCCAGCAGTTTGGGGAGGACCTCCAATGAGCAGTTCTTC
>many|TRBJ2-2|TRBV12-3/TRBV12-4|TRBD1
CASSLGQGVWAGELFF
TGTGCCAGCAGCCTGGGACAGGGTGTATGGGCCGGGGAGCTGTTTTTT
>.|TRBJ2-7|TRBV7-9|.
CASSRQENYEQYF
TGTGCCAGCAGCCGACAGGAAAACTACGAGCAGTACTTC
>.|TRBJ2-7|TRBV6-2/TRBV6-3|.
CASSRWSYEQYF
TGTGCCAGCAGTCGGTGGTCCTACGAGCAGTACTTC
>.|TRBJ1-1|TRBV7-2|.
CASSFFVGAEAFF
TGTGCCAGCAGCTTCTTTGTGGGGGCTGAAGCTTTCTTT
>.|TRBJ2-3|TRBV5-4|.
CASSLALADTQYF
TGTGCCAGCAGCTTGGCCCTAGCTGATACGCAGTATTTT
>many|TRBJ2-1|TRBV20-1|TRBD2
CSAGGVAVLIGEQFF
TGCAGTGCGGGAGGGGTAGCGGTGCTAATCGGGGAGCAGTTCTTC
>.|TRBJ1-1|TRBV6-2/TRBV6-3|.
CASSYPGIAEAFF
TGTGCCAGCAGTTACCCGGGTATAGCTGAAGCTTTCTTT
>.|TRBJ2-1|TRBV7-9|.
CASSLAAGHEQFF
TGTGCCAGCAGCTTAGCGGCAGGGCATGAGCAGTTCTTC
>.|TRBJ2-7|TRBV21-1|.
CASPDSSWEQYF
TGTGCCAGCCCAGACTCTTCTTGGGAGCAGTACTTC
>.|TRBJ2-3|TRBV20-1|.
CSARGNRGTDTQYF
TGCAGTGCTAGAGGAAACCGAGGCACAGATACGCAGTATTTT
>.|TRBJ2-3|TRBV9|.
CASSVAAGGTDTQYF
TGTGCCAGCAGCGTAGCGGCGGGTGGCACAGATACGCAGTATTTT
>few|TRBJ2-3|TRBV6-5|TRBD2
CASSYLRTSGGPKTQYF
TGTGCCAGCAGTTACTTGAGGACTAGCGGGGGTCCAAAGACGCAGTATTTT
>.|TRBJ2-2|TRBV19|.
CAITGLNTGELFF
TGTGCCATTACAGGCTTAAACACCGGGGAGCTGTTTTTT
>.|TRBJ2-1|TRBV27|TRBD2
CASSLSLAVSNEQFF
TGTGCCAGCAGTTTAAGTCTAGCGGTTAGCAATGAGCAGTTCTTC